These 19 T cell receptor beta chains share one sample of origin, sequenced in a study of siplizumab effects on memory and regulatory T cells. Method: immunoSEQ multiplex PCR; TCRdb's copy keeps in-frame clones and lacks some. The sample carries about 100,000 clones, more than 85% recorded once. The sample taken for sequencing was CD4+ T cells sorted from blood. These receptors were collected from a human donor in good health. Some clones in this sample may be carry-over from other donors' samples.

This chain uses TRBV28 with TRBJ2-3; D possibly corresponds to TRBD2 (6 bases). There are 18 residues in the CDR3. Germline assignment: CDR1 MDHEN and CDR2 SYDVKM. V was cut by 5 bases and J by 2 bases, with 23 bases left in between. The CDR3 bases are TGTGCCAGCAGTCAATACCCACCCGGGAGAGGCTACACAGATACGCAGTATTTT. Protein product: CASSQYPPGRGYTDTQYF.

The chain is built from TRBV2 and TRBJ2-3, with TRBD2 identical over 12 bases. The CDR3 runs 12 residues. After removal of 5 bases from V and 11 bases from J, the junction contained 2 bases not matched to a gene. The germline CDR1 and CDR2 sequences are SNHLY and FYNNEI. The DNA for the CDR3 is TGTGCCAGCAGTCTAGCGGGAGGGAAGCAGTATTTT. Protein: CASSLAGGKQYF. Supplemented by reference TRBV2 and TRBJ2-3, the full variable domain reads EPEVTQTPSHQVTQMGQEVILRCVPISNHLYFYWYRQILGQKVEFLVSFYNNEISEKSEIFDDQFSVERPDGSNFTLKIRSTKLEDSAMYFCASSLAGGKQYFGPGTRLTVL.

The chain carries TRBV2 and TRBJ1-1; 10 bases are shared with TRBD1. V lost 4 bases, J lost 4 bases, and 9 bases stayed unmatched. CDR1 SNHLY and CDR2 FYNNEI come from the germline V gene. This CDR3 has 16 residues. DNA of the CDR3: TGTGCCAGCAGTGTTGATGACAGGGGGCGAAGCACTGAAGCTTTCTTT. Residues: CASSVDDRGRSTEAFF. Based on the CDR3 plus reference TRBV2 and TRBJ1-1, the full variable domain is EPEVTQTPSHQVTQMGQEVILRCVPISNHLYFYWYRQILGQKVEFLVSFYNNEISEKSEIFDDQFSVERPDGSNFTLKIRSTKLEDSAMYFCASSVDDRGRSTEAFFGQGTRLTVV.

This chain joins TRBV7-2 and TRBJ2-7, with 11 bases fitting TRBD2. CDR3 length equals 15 residues. CDR1 is SGHTA and CDR2 is FQGNSA in the germline V gene. V trimming: 5 bases; J trimming: 2 bases; junction bases outside the gene matches: 5. This CDR3 is CASSIGTSGTYEQYF. The CDR3 nucleotides read TGTGCCAGCAGCATCGGGACTAGCGGAACCTACGAGCAGTACTTC.

The chain links TRBV6-1 to TRBJ1-5; 7 positions match TRBD1. Losses at the gene ends were 2 bases for V and 6 bases for J; bases not matched to a gene: 4. The CDR3 runs 14 residues. Germline V gene data show CDR1 as MNHNS and CDR2 as SASEGT. The CDR3 region is CASSEIQGGQPQHF. The CDR3 DNA sequence: TGTGCCAGCAGTGAAATTCAGGGGGGTCAGCCCCAGCATTTT.

The J gene is TRBJ1-2, the V gene TRBV9; TRBD1 might be the D (5 bases). Looked up from germline, CDR1 is SGDLS and CDR2 is YYNGEE. The ends were cut back, 4 bases at V and 4 bases at J, with 17 bases in the middle. The CDR3 spans 15 residues. CDR3 DNA sequence: TGTGCCAGCAGCAGAGAAATACAGGCTAGCTATGGCTACACCTTC. It translates to CASSREIQASYGYTF.

The table lists this clone with a count of one. The chain employs TRBV4-1 and TRBJ2-7; TRBD1 might be the D (6 bases). Trimming cost V 3 bases and J 0 bases, with 9 bases left between them. The CDR3 totals 14 residues. From germline, CDR1 is MGHRA and CDR2 YSYEKL. This CDR3 is CASSHDRSSYEQYF. CDR3 sequence (DNA): TGCGCCAGCAGCCACGACAGGAGCTCCTACGAGCAGTACTTC.

V and J are TRBV14 and TRBJ2-1; 11 bases agree with TRBD2. CDR1 is SGHDN, CDR2 FVKESK, per germline. Losses at the gene ends were 4 bases for V and 3 bases for J; bases not matched to a gene: 14. The CDR3 is 19 residues long. The CDR3 DNA reads as TGTGCCAGCAGCCCCTTGGAATTCACTAGCGGGAGATTCTACAATGAGCAGTTCTTC. Amino acid sequence: CASSPLEFTSGRFYNEQFF.

CDR3 in DNA: TGTGCCAGCAGTCTTGCGGGACACGATTCCTACGAGCAGTACTTC. It codes for CASSLAGHDSYEQYF. The rearrangement uses TRBV27 and TRBJ2-7; D is possibly TRBD1 or TRBD2 (6 bases each). Germline CDR1 and CDR2: MNHEY and SMNVEV (reference sequence). Trimming cost V 5 bases and J 1 base, with 15 bases left between them. This CDR3 contains 15 residues.

A word on this clone: The sample has other DNA sequences that encode this CDR3 too. The genes are TRBV28 and TRBJ2-7, with D unclear. Trimming took off 1 base at V and 4 bases at J, with 5 bases between the two ends. The germline gives CDR1 MDHEN, CDR2 SYDVKM. The CDR3 runs to 12 residues. As DNA, the CDR3 is TGTGCCAGCAGTTTATCCCAGTACGAGCAGTACTTC. It translates to CASSLSQYEQYF.

The chain links TRBV28 to TRBJ1-3; unclear D gene. The V end was cut by 4 bases, the J end by 4 bases, with 14 bases between. CDR1 and CDR2 from the germline V gene are MDHEN and SYDVKM. This CDR3 comprises 15 residues. The CDR3 DNA sequence: TGTGCCAGCAGTTCCCCGAGAGGGATGGGAAACACCATATATTTT. Translated: CASSSPRGMGNTIYF.

The V gene is TRBV28, the J gene TRBJ2-3, with D perhaps matching TRBD1 (6 bases). The CDR3 contains 14 residues. The V end lost 5 bases, the J end lost 4 bases, and 13 bases lay between the germline ends. Germline loops: CDR1 MDHEN, CDR2 SYDVKM. The CDR3 DNA sequence: TGTGCCAGCAGTGGAGGACAGTCGCCAGATACGCAGTATTTT. Translated: CASSGGQSPDTQYF.

As to this clone: One end of the junction does not line up with germline, which may come from a read error. This chain links TRBV10-1 with TRBJ2-7; 13 bases fit TRBD2. CDR1 and CDR2 (germline): WNHNN, SYGVQD (reference sequence). The CDR3 is 13 residues long. CDR3 residues: CASSRLAGGTLDF. CDR3 DNA: TGCGCCAGCTCGCGACTAGCGGGAGGCACCCTCGACTTC.

A remark on this clone: The same CDR3 arises from other DNA sequences in this sample as well. The V call is TRBV14, the J call TRBJ2-7; D not certain. The germline CDR1 and CDR2 sequences are SGHDN and FVKESK. V lost 2 bases, J lost 3 bases, and 2 bases lay in between. The CDR3 extends over 11 amino acids. CDR3 nucleotide sequence: TGTGCCAGCAGCCAACTCTACGAGCAGTACTTC. It encodes CASSQLYEQYF.

V and J are TRBV5-6 and TRBJ2-3; possible D gene TRBD1, 6 bases. Germline CDR1 and CDR2: SGHDT and YYEEEE. Trimming stripped 4 bases from V and 2 bases from J, with 11 bases between. CDR3 length: 14 residues. The CDR3 reads CASSRGQNTDTQYF. CDR3 nucleotide sequence: TGTGCCAGCAGCCGTGGACAGAACACAGATACGCAGTATTTT.

This chain joins TRBV5-8 and TRBJ2-1, with D tentatively TRBD2 (6 bases). The germline V and J ends were trimmed by 2 bases and 8 bases, with 20 bases remaining between them. The CDR3 is 16 amino acids. Germline V CDR1 and CDR2: SGHTS, YDEGEE. The CDR3 DNA reads TGTGCCAGCAGCTTTTCGACCGACGGGGGTTCCCATGAGCAGTTCTTC. Translating it yields CASSFSTDGGSHEQFF.

The rearrangement uses TRBV6-5 and TRBJ1-1; the D is unclear. Germline CDR1 and CDR2: MNHEY and SVGAGI. Trimming cost V 7 bases and J 11 bases, with 17 bases left between them. The CDR3 covers 12 residues. CDR3 in amino acids: CASNSGGRQAFF. In nucleotides, the CDR3 is TGTGCCAGCAACTCGGGCGGCAGGCAGGCTTTCTTT.

This clone was found once. The J gene is TRBJ2-3, the V gene TRBV6-5; D not certain. Germline assignment: CDR1 MNHEY and CDR2 SVGAGI. V lost 2 bases to trimming and J lost 2 bases, with 14 bases between them. The CDR3 length is 16 residues. CDR3 coding DNA: TGTGCCAGCAGTTACGGTCGGGTCCGGGCCACAGATACGCAGTATTTT. Protein: CASSYGRVRATDTQYF.

J is TRBJ2-3 and V is TRBV2; 7 bases line up with TRBD1. Germline CDR1 reads SNHLY; CDR2 reads FYNNEI. Trimming cost V 10 bases and J 1 base; bases outside gene matches: 8. The length of the CDR3 is 14 residues. The CDR3 is CATSGQGGTDTQYF. CDR3 coding DNA: TGTGCCACCTCGGGGCAGGGGGGCACAGATACGCAGTATTTT.